The clone carrying this TCR beta chain was detected ten times or more. Its matching antigen is unknown. This entry comes from a study of T cells in Graves' hyperthyroidism and ophthalmopathy. RNA transcripts gave rise to amplified TCR beta CDR3 regions. The study used the HTBI primer set for a first-round RT-PCR of the TCR CDR3. TCRdb itself ran the multiplex PCR reads through MiXCR, one entry per CDR3 protein. This table holds around 600,000 distinct CDR3 sequences, 14% found once. There are 14 residues in the CDR3. V lost 3 bases, J lost 2 bases, and 9 bases lay in between. Germline V gives CDR1 SGHTA, CDR2 FQGNSA. Study-wide findings and caveats: Ophthalmopathy could be told apart from stable hyperthyroidism with a 13 V-J model. Blood shared most expanded thyroid clonotypes above 0.001.

Exclusion criteria comprised uncontrolled infection, other autoimmune disease, pregnancy or lactation. PBMCs stemmed from about 9.5 ml fresh peripheral blood. This clonotype was obtained from a woman aged 45-65 years with Graves' ophthalmopathy. Sequencing was carried out using blood. V and J are TRBV7-2 and TRBJ2-3; D remains unclear. As DNA, the CDR3 is TGTGCCAGCAGCTTTGGCGGCTTCACAGATACGCAGTATTTT. Translation gives CASSFGGFTDTQYF. Full variable domain (rest looked up from reference TRBV7-2 and TRBJ2-3): GAGVSQSPSNKVTEKGKDVELRCDPISGHTALYWYRQSLGQGLEFLIYFQGNSAPDKSGLPSDRFSAERTGGSVSTLTIQRTQQEDSAVYLCASSFGGFTDTQYFGPGTRLTVL.